This T cell receptor beta chain comes out of a study of OX40 agonist ivuxolimab in advanced cancers. Turning to the study itself: Checkpoint inhibitors had been given previously to roughly 40% of patients.

The protocol was immunoSEQ multiplex PCR, while the TCRdb copy is restricted to in-frame clones and leaves out a portion. Of around 60,000 clones in the sample, 70% to 80% were seen once. Study results and limitations: Doses of 0.1 to 3.0 mg/kg were accompanied by clonal expansion of CD4+ and CD8+ blood T cells by week 6. Clonal expansion among partial responders at 0.1-3.0 mg/kg ranked near the lowest.

This CDR3 is 16 amino acids long. V dropped 10 bases and J dropped 7; count of bases not matched to a gene: 16. The germline V gene encodes CDR1 MDHEN and CDR2 SYDVKM. Turning to this clone: As yet, its antigen is unknown.

Sequenced material: CD4+ or CD8+ T cells sorted from blood, taken in a trial of the OX40 agonist ivuxolimab. The genes are TRBV28 and TRBJ1-4, with 9 bases that match TRBD1. This TCR was sampled from an adult with an advanced solid tumor such as melanoma, head and neck, liver or kidney cancer. CDR3 in amino acids: CATRGSPGTGFEKLFF. In nucleotides, the CDR3 is TGTGCCACCAGGGGGAGTCCCGGGACAGGGTTTGAAAAACTGTTTTTT.